A single sample is the source of the 12 T cell receptor beta chains below, sequenced in a study of tumor-infiltrating lymphocytes in primary liver carcinoma. Total RNA and DNA came together from roughly 20-30 mg of bulk tissue without cell sorting. Making TCR beta cDNA involved around 500 ng total RNA and a constant-region primer. ARM-PCR was slightly modified, and three nested multiplex PCR rounds with it gave rise to the TCR beta libraries. It was with TRBV1-TRBV30 forward primers and a C-beta reverse primer that the first two PCR rounds were run, at roughly 10 cycles each. One entry per CDR3 protein, called by TCRdb with MiXCR from the multiplex PCR reads. The sample has some 51,000 distinct CDR3 sequences; over 65% are singletons. The sequencing sample was made of liver tumor tissue from sampling region 3. Subset described: tumor region T3, left-lateral pole. All receptors come from a man aged 35-49 years with primary liver carcinoma and hepatitis B virus infection.

Comments on this clonotype: Mismatch with germline at one junction end may stem from a read error. The chain is built from TRBV5-5 and TRBJ2-3; D not resolved. From germline, CDR1 is SGHKS and CDR2 YYEKEE (reference sequence). CDR3 length: 11 amino acids. CDR3 loop: CARSCSDTQYF. The CDR3 region has the DNA TGTGCCCGCAGCTGCTCGGATACGCAGTATTTT.

Regarding this clonotype: A read error may produce the germline difference seen at one junction end. This chain joins TRBV11-2 and TRBJ2-3; maybe TRBD2 (5 bases). This CDR3 has 13 residues. Per the germline V gene, CDR1 is SGHAT and CDR2 is FQNNGV. CDR3 sequence reads: CAISPHGADTQYF. The CDR3 DNA reads as TGCGCCATCAGCCCCCACGGGGCAGATACGCAGTATTTT. The whole variable domain, filled in from reference TRBV11-2 and TRBJ2-3, reads EAGVAQSPRYKIIEKRQSVAFWCNPISGHATLYWYQQILGQGPKLLIQFQNNGVVDDSQLPKDRFSAERLKGVDSTLKIQPAKLEDSAVYLCAISPHGADTQYFGPGTRLTVL.

Details on this clonotype: At one end, the junction sequence differs from germline, possibly due to a read error. The chain combines TRBV11-2 with TRBJ2-7; TRBD2 is a possible D gene (8 bases). CDR1 and CDR2 from the germline V gene are SGHAT and FQNNGV. The CDR3 has 15 amino acids. Here the CDR3 DNA reads TGTGCCAGCAGACAATATACGGGAGGGGGCTACGAGCAATACTTC. The encoded protein is CASRQYTGGGYEQYF.

Note on this clonotype: No conserved phenylalanine or tryptophan is present at the end of the CDR3, so a read error is the likely explanation. V usage is TRBV6-5 and J usage is TRBJ2-1; no definite D call. The germline gives CDR1 MNHEY, CDR2 SVGAGI. There are 14 residues in the CDR3. V lost 2 bases and J 5 bases, leaving 10 bases between the germline ends. The CDR3, as DNA: TGTGCCAGCAGTTACAATCGGGCGGACAATGAGCAGTTCCTC. Protein: CASSYNRADNEQFL.

This clonotype was recorded many times. The chain couples TRBV6-1 to TRBJ2-2, with a weak D call TRBD2 (5 bases). Germline V gene sequence: CDR1 MNHNS, CDR2 SASEGT. This CDR3 has 16 residues. V lost 2 bases and J lost 0, with 10 bases in between. CDR3 nucleotide sequence: TGTGCCAGCAGTGAAACGGGGTTCGCGAACACCGGGGAGCTGTTTTTT. Translated: CASSETGFANTGELFF.

Regarding this clonotype: A much larger clone lies one base from this, so it may be a read error. V is TRBV9 and J is TRBJ2-6; TRBD1 is a possible D gene (5 bases). The CDR3 is made up of 15 amino acids. Trimming left V 7 bases short and J 2 bases short, with 13 bases between. CDR1 and CDR2 (germline): SGDLS, YYNGEE. This CDR3 is CASCYTGAGANVLTF. The CDR3 DNA reads TGTGCCAGCTGCTACACAGGCGCTGGGGCCAACGTCCTGACTTTC.

With respect to this clonotype: The conserved final phenylalanine or tryptophan is absent from the CDR3, which likely points to a read error. The rearrangement uses TRBV12-3 or TRBV12-4 and TRBJ1-1; D not resolved. CDR3 length: 14 residues. The CDR3 protein is CASSPRGSNAEAFL. The DNA for the CDR3 is TGTGCCAGCAGTCCCCGGGGATCGAACGCTGAAGCTTTCCTT.

Turning to this clonotype: Compared with germline, one end of the junction differs, possibly owing to a read error. The chain joins TRBV7-9 to TRBJ1-1; TRBD1 matches 8 bases. From germline, CDR1 is SEHNR and CDR2 FQNEAQ (reference sequence). This CDR3 region has 16 residues. CDR3: CASSSRDQGADTGAFF. CDR3 sequence (DNA): TGTGCCAGCAGCTCCAGGGACCAGGGGGCTGACACTGGAGCTTTCTTT.

A remark on this clonotype: One end of the junction does not line up with germline, which may come from a read error. The rearrangement joins TRBV12-3 or TRBV12-4 to TRBJ2-7, with D perhaps assigned TRBD1 or TRBD2 (5 bases each). CDR3 length equals 12 residues. The CDR3 sequence: CAISRMGGDQYF. The DNA of the CDR3 is TGTGCCATCAGTCGGATGGGTGGGGACCAGTACTTC.

Worth noting for this clonotype: At one end, the junction sequence differs from germline, possibly due to a read error. The gene calls are TRBV4-1 and TRBJ1-2; D ambiguous. The CDR3 length is 14 residues. Per the germline V gene, CDR1 is MGHRA and CDR2 is YSYEKL. CDR3 protein: CVSSPREGRYGYTF. DNA for the CDR3: TGCGTCAGCAGCCCTAGGGAAGGGCGCTATGGCTACACCTTC.

Comment on this clonotype: In this CDR3 the conserved last residue, phenylalanine or tryptophan, is missing, so a read error is likely. The DNA is left out, because the CDR3 cannot be placed on it with certainty; the CDR3 is given as TCRdb lists it. This rearrangement joins TRBV6-6 to TRBJ2-1; the table gives TRBD2 as D, unverified against the DNA. Germline CDR1 MNHNY, CDR2 SVGAGI (reference sequence). The CDR3 sequence runs 18 residues, both termini included. The CDR3 reads CASSEGLAGGPIYNEQLL.

The chain uses TRBV5-1 and TRBJ2-1; 11 bases map to TRBD2. Germline-derived CDR1 and CDR2 are SGHRS and YFSETQ. Trimming removed 0 bases from V and 10 bases from J; junction bases left unmatched: 3. CDR3 length equals 14 residues. CDR3 sequence: CASSLGLAGGEQFF. The CDR3 bases are TGCGCCAGCAGCTTGGGGCTAGCGGGAGGAGAGCAGTTCTTC.